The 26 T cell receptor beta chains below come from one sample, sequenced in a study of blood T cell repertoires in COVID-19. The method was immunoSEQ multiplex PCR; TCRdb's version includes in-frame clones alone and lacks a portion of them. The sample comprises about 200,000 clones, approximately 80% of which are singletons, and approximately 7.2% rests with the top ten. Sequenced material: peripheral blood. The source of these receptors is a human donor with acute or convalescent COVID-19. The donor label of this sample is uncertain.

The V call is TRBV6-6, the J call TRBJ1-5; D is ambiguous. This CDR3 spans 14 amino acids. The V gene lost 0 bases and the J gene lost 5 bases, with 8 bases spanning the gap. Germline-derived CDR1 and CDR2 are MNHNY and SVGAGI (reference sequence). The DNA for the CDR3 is TGTGCCAGCAGTTACTCCCTTCCGGATCAGCCCCAGCATTTT. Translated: CASSYSLPDQPQHF.

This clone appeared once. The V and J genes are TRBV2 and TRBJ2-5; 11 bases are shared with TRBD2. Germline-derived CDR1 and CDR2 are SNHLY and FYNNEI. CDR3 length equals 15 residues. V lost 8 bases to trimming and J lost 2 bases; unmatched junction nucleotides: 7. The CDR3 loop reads CASGGTSGTQETQYF. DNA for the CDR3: TGTGCCAGCGGCGGGACTAGCGGAACTCAAGAGACCCAGTACTTC.

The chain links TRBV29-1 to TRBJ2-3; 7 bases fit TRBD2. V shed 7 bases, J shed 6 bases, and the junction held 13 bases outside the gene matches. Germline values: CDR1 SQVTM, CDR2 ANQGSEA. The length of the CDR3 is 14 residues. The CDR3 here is CSASTTSPPDTQYF. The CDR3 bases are TGCAGCGCTTCGACGACTAGCCCGCCTGATACGCAGTATTTT.

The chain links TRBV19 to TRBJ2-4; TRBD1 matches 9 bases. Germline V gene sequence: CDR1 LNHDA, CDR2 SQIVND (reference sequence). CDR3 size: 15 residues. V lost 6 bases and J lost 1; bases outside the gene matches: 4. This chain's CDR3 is CASRLDRGAKNIQYF. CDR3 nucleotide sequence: TGTGCCAGTAGGCTGGACAGGGGCGCCAAAAACATTCAGTACTTC. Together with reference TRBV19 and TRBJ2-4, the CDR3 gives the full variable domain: DGGITQSPKYLFRKEGQNVTLSCEQNLNHDAMYWYRQDPGQGLRLIYYSQIVNDFQKGDIAEGYSVSREKKESFPLTVTSAQKNPTAFYLCASRLDRGAKNIQYFGAGTRLSVL.

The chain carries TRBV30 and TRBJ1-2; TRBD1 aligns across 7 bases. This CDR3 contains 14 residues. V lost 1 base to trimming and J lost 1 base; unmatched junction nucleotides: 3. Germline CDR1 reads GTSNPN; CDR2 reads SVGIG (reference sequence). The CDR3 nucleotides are TGTGCCTGGAGTGACAGGGGACTTAACTATGGCTACACCTTC. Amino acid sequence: CAWSDRGLNYGYTF. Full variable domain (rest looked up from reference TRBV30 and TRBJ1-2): SQTIHQWPATLVQPVGSPLSLECTVEGTSNPNLYWYRQAAGRGLQLLFYSVGIGQISSEVPQNLSASRPQDRQFILSSKKLLLSDSGFYLCAWSDRGLNYGYTFGSGTRLTVV.

The CDR3 DNA reads TGTGCCAGCCTTCACAGGGCTGAAGCTTTCTTT. It yields the protein CASLHRAEAFF. The chain is built from TRBV6-5 and TRBJ1-1; weak D call: TRBD1 (6 bases). Germline CDR1 is MNHEY and CDR2 is SVGAGI. V was cut by 8 bases and J by 6 bases, with 10 bases left in between. CDR3 length: 11 residues.

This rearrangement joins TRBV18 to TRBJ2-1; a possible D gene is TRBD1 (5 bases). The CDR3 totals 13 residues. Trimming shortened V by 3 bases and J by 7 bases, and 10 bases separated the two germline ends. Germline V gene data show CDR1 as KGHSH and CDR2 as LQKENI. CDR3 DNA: TGTGCCAGCTCACCTAAGGGGCTAAATGAGCAGTTCTTC. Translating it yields CASSPKGLNEQFF.

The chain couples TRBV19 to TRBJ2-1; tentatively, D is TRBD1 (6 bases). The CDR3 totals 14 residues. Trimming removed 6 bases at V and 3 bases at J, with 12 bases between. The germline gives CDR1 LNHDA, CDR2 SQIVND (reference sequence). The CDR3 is CASSPDRYYNEQFF. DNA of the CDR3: TGTGCCAGTAGCCCGGACAGATACTACAATGAGCAGTTCTTC.

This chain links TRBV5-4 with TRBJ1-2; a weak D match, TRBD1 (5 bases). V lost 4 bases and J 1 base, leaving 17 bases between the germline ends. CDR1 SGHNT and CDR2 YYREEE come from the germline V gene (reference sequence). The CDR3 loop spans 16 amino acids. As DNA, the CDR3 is TGTGCCAGCAGCGTGCCCCAGGGCGGGGGTAACTATGGCTACACCTTC. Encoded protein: CASSVPQGGGNYGYTF.

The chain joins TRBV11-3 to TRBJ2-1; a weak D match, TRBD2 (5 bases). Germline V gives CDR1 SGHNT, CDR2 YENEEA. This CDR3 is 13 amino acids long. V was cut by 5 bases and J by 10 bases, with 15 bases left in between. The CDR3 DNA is TGTGCCAGCAGCCAACTCACTAGTGGCGAGCAGTTCTTC. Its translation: CASSQLTSGEQFF.

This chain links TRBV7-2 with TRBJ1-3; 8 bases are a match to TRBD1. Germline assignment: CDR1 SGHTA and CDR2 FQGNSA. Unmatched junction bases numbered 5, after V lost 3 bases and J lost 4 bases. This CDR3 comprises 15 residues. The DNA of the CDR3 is TGTGCCAGCAGCTTGCTGACAGGGGCCGGAAACACCATATATTTT. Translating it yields CASSLLTGAGNTIYF.

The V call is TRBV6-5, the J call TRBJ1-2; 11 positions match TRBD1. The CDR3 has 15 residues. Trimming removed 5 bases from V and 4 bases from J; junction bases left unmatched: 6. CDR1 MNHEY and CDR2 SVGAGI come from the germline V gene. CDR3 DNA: TGTGCCAGCAGTACGAGGACAGGGGGCGCCTATGGCTACACCTTC. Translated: CASSTRTGGAYGYTF.

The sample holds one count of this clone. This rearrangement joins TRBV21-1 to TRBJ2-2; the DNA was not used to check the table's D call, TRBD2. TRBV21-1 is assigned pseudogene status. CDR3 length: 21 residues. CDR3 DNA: TGTGCCAGCAGCCCCCTGAGTTGCCCACCGGGACTAGCGGATATCACCGGGGAGCTGTTTTTT. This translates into CASSPLSCPPGLADITGELFF.

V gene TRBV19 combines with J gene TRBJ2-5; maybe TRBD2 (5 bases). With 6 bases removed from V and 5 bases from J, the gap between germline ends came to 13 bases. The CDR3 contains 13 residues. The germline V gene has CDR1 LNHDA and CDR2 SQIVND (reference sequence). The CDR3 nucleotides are TGTGCCAGTAGGAGGGCCGGGTTGGAGACCCAGTACTTC. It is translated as CASRRAGLETQYF.

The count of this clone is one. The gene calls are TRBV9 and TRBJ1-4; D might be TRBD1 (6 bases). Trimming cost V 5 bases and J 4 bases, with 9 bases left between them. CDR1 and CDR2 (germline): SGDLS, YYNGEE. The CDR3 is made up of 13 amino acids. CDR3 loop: CASRSDSNEKLFF. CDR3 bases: TGTGCCAGCAGATCGGACAGTAATGAAAAACTGTTTTTT.

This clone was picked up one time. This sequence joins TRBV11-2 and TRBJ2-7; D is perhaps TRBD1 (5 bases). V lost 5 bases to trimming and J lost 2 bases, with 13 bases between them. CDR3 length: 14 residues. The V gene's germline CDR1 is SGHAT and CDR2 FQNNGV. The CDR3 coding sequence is TGTGCCAGCAGCGGCGAAATAGGGGCCTACGAGCAGTACTTC. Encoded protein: CASSGEIGAYEQYF.

For the CDR3, the DNA is TGTGCCAGCTCACCACGAGGGACAGCTGAGGCGCCCCAGCATTTT. Encoded protein: CASSPRGTAEAPQHF. The gene calls are TRBV18 and TRBJ1-5; 7 nucleotides align to TRBD1. V was pared by 1 base and J by 9 bases, with 9 bases of the junction left unmatched. Germline-derived CDR1 and CDR2 are KGHSH and LQKENI. This CDR3 contains 15 residues.

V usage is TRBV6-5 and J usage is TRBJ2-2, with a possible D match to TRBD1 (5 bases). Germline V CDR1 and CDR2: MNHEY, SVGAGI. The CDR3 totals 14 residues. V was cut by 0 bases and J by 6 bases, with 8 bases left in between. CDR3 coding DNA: TGTGCCAGCAGTTACTCCAGGGTGGCCGGGGAGCTGTTTTTT. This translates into CASSYSRVAGELFF.

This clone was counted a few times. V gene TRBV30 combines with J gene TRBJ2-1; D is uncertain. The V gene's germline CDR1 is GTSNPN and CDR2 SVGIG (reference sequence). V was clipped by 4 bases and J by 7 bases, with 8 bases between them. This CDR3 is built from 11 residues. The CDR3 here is CAWNLRNEQFF. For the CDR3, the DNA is TGTGCCTGGAATCTCCGTAATGAGCAGTTCTTC.

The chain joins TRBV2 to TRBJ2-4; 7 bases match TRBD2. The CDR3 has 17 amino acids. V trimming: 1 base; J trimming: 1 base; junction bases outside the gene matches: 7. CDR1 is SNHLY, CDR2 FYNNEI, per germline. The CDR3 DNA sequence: TGTGCCAGCAGTGAAGTCGGGGCGGGAGTCGCCAAAAACATTCAGTACTTC. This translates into CASSEVGAGVAKNIQYF. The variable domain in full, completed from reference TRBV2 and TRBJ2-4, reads EPEVTQTPSHQVTQMGQEVILRCVPISNHLYFYWYRQILGQKVEFLVSFYNNEISEKSEIFDDQFSVERPDGSNFTLKIRSTKLEDSAMYFCASSEVGAGVAKNIQYFGAGTRLSVL.

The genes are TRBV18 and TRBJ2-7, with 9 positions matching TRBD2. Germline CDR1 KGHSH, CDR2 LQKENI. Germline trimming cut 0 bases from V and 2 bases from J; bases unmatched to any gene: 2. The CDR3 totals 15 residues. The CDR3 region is CASSPPTSGTYEQYF. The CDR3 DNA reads TGTGCCAGCTCACCACCGACTAGCGGCACCTACGAGCAGTACTTC. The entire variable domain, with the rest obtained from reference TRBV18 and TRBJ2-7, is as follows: NAGVMQNPRHLVRRRGQEARLRCSPMKGHSHVYWYRQLPEEGLKFMVYLQKENIIDESGMPKERFSAEFPKEGPSILRIQQVVRGDSAAYFCASSPPTSGTYEQYFGPGTRLTVT.

This CDR3 reads CASSSGTGGISPLHF. CDR3 DNA: TGTGCCAGCAGCAGCGGGACAGGGGGTATTTCACCCCTCCACTTT. The rearrangement uses TRBV7-6 and TRBJ1-6; 11 bases agree with TRBD1. The trim removed 5 bases at V and 9 bases at J, leaving 6 bases unmatched. The germline gives CDR1 SGHVS, CDR2 FNYEAQ. This CDR3 is 15 amino acids long. The full variable domain, rest sourced from reference TRBV7-6 and TRBJ1-6, is GAGVSQSPRYKVTKRGQDVALRCDPISGHVSLYWYRQALGQGPEFLTYFNYEAQQDKSGLPNDRFSAERPEGSISTLTIQRTEQRDSAMYRCASSSGTGGISPLHFGNGTRLTVT.

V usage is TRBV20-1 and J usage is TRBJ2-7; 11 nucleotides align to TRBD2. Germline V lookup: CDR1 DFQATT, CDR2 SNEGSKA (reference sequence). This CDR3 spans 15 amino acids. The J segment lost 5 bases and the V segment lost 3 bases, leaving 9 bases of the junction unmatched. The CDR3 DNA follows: TGCAGTGCTAGTCCCACTAGCGGGAGCTTGAACGAGCAGTACTTC. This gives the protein CSASPTSGSLNEQYF.

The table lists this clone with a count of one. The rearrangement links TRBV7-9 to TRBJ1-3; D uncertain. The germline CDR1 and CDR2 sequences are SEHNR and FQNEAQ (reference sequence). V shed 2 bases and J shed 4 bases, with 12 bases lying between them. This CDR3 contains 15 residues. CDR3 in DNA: TGTGCCAGCAGCTTACGCGGGAGCCTCGGAAACACCATATATTTT. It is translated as CASSLRGSLGNTIYF. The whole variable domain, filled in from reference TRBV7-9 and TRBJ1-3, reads DTGVSQNPRHKITKRGQNVTFRCDPISEHNRLYWYRQTLGQGPEFLTYFQNEAQLEKSRLLSDRFSAERPKGSFSTLEIQRTEQGDSAMYLCASSLRGSLGNTIYFGEGSWLTVV.

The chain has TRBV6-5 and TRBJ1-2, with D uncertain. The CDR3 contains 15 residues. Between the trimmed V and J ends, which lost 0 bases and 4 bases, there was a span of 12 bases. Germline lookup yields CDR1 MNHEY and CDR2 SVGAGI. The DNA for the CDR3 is TGTGCCAGCAGTTACTCCTCGGGATCAACCTATGGCTACACCTTC. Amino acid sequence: CASSYSSGSTYGYTF.

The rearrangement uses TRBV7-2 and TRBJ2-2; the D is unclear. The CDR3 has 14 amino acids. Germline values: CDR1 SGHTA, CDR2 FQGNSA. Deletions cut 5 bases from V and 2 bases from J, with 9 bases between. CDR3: CASSQTLNTGELFF. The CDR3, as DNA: TGTGCCAGCAGCCAGACACTTAACACCGGGGAGCTGTTTTTT.